Detailed here is one T cell receptor (beta chain). Its specific antigen is unknown. No much larger clone is present one base from it, and per-base qualities are unavailable. The source of the sample is a study of regulatory T cells in long-lasting Graves disease (dated by TCRdb to the early 2020s). About the study as a whole: Antithyroid drugs had been taken for less than 3 months by newly diagnosed Graves' disease patients. The study was registered as a clinical trial and conducted in China. This study used TCR sequencing and RNA sequencing of peripheral blood to compare persistent Graves' disease patients against newly diagnosed Graves' disease patients. A total of approximately 35 samples underwent TCR sequencing: around 13 from persistent and roughly 20 from newly diagnosed Graves' disease patients. General conclusions and limits of the study: TRBV28, TRBJ1-2 and TRBJ2-5 were preferentially used in persistent disease, while TRBV20-1 and TRBJ2-1 were favored in newly diagnosed disease. A larger number of public clonotypes was shared among persistent patients (2,741) than among newly diagnosed patients (about 990). The study examined only peripheral blood because the primary lesion, thyroid tissue, could not be accessed. Sequencing and analysis were restricted to the TCR beta chain. The authors acknowledged the small sample size as a limitation that may reduce accuracy. Compared with newly diagnosed patients, patients with persistent Graves' disease had lower TCR Shannon entropy and fewer highly expanded clones, which suggests clonal expansion.

At the junction V is shortened by 1 base and J by 4 bases; bases outside the gene matches: 18. Counted from cysteine to phenylalanine, this CDR3 has 21 amino acids. Kept here is only the CDR3 DNA, which spans 63 bases and is read in frame from base 1. In the germline V gene, CDR1 corresponds to SGHAT and CDR2 to FQNNGV. The label giving this sample's time point can be read as: newly diagnosed GD, antithyroid drugs for less than 3 months. For both TCR sequencing and RNA sequencing, RNA was extracted from PBMCs in TRIzol. The diagnosis of Graves' disease was made according to American Thyroid Association guidelines. Patients were recruited from an endocrinology department in Xi'an, China. Each patient gave around 9 milliliters of peripheral blood, collected in an EDTA anticoagulant tube. PBMCs were isolated by Ficoll Paque Plus density gradient separation without further T cell sorting. RNA quality was checked with an Agilent 2100 Bioanalyzer and agarose gel, and concentration with a NanoDrop 2000.

The receptor library was made with multiplex PCR. The sequencer listed for this sample is Illumina HiSeq 4000. To build TCR beta libraries, CDR3 regions were amplified by Arm-PCR using iRepertoire HTBI primers. Gel purification was performed on PCR products prior to sequencing. As for the original processing: Gene usage analysis of CDR3 amino acid clonotypes relied on the approximately 68 TRBV and 15 or so TRBJ segments identified across samples. Filtered high-quality paired reads were merged into contigs using COPE and FqMerger. BLAST was used to align contigs to IMGT TRBV, TRBD and TRBJ reference genes, and CDR3 was defined according to IMGT. Any clonotype with a frequency above 0.1% was classified as a highly expanded clone. Shannon entropy was used to measure repertoire diversity, and the Gini coefficient was used to measure V-J evenness. Clonotypes shared by more than one individual were considered public. The raw public reads went through TCRdb reprocessing: fastp at Q25, MiXCR clone calling, in-frame beta chains kept. When rows share a CDR3 protein, they turn into one entry using the most common DNA and genes. The V and J calls shown here were made by TCRdb, not taken from the authors' results. A total of a few hundred thousand distinct CDR3 sequences appear in this sample, approximately 16% of them only once. The top ten clones comprise approximately 7.8% of the sample.

This same sample was also part of a study on T cells in Graves' hyperthyroidism and ophthalmopathy. According to the second study: Stable Graves' hyperthyroidism was defined as no progression to ophthalmopathy during 18 months of follow-up. The hyperthyroidism patients were between 18 and 65 years old and newly diagnosed, with a disease duration of less than 2 months. Any patient with an uncontrolled infection, another autoimmune disease, pregnancy or lactation was excluded. Diagnoses were based on clinical symptoms, serum thyroxine and TRAb, thyroid ultrasound and orbital computed tomography. The TCR CDR3 was subjected to a first round of RT-PCR using the HTBI primer set and the Qiagen OneStep RT-PCR kit. Blood samples also contained most of the expanded thyroid clonotypes (frequency above 0.001), which suggests that blood repertoires may reflect thyroid immune responses. A model built on a 13 V-J signature distinguished ophthalmopathy from stable hyperthyroidism, reaching over 85% sensitivity and around 81% specificity in cross-validation and 80%/75% in testing. During validation, the model predicted progression to ophthalmopathy a median of approximately 6.5 months ahead of onset, with almost 71% sensitivity and 72% to 80% specificity. To identify distinguishing TCR V-J signatures, a discovery cohort of about 100 patients was used, comprising 40 to 45 with Graves' ophthalmopathy and 57 with stable Graves' hyperthyroidism. Whether ophthalmopathy could be predicted prospectively was tested in an independent validation cohort made up of under 20 hyperthyroidism patients plus 17 patients who later progressed to ophthalmopathy. The 100 discovery patients were randomly divided into training and test sets at a 7:3 ratio. In about six Graves' hyperthyroidism patients, the study also compared T-cell repertoires from thyroid tissue with T-cell repertoires from blood. Following sampling, methimazole starting at 30 mg daily was given to hyperthyroidism patients, and high-dose intravenous methylprednisolone was given to ophthalmopathy patients. A second multiplex PCR round built the libraries, followed by size selection and purification. Sequencing of the libraries was done on an Illumina HiSeq2000 using paired-end 100 bp reads. SOAPnuke was used to process the raw data, with reads discarded if the reads contained adapters or uncalled bases, had a mean Phred below 15, or lacked an exact constant-primer or identifier match. High-quality paired reads were merged with COPE v1.2.5, and unique nucleotide sequences were defined as clonotypes. Clonotypes were aligned to IMGT TRBV, TRBD and TRBJ reference segments using MiTCR v1.1. The analysis was restricted to V-J combinations with a frequency above 0.0001, which together covered 99.2% of the repertoires. A TCS score was defined as the ratio of F50 (clonal expansion) to E x V (chaos), with BLOSUM62-based TCRdist applied between CDR3 peptides within each V-J. Welch's t-statistics and random forest reduced some 510 V-J features to 10 to 15, which were used in a naive Bayes classifier (R e1071). Sample size was not statistically predetermined, and investigators were not blinded to group allocation. TCR Vbeta CDR3 sequencing of 130 to 150 peripheral blood samples (43 ophthalmopathy, approximately 80 hyperthyroidism and roughly 17 progressor patients) is reported in the paper.

The receptor was isolated from a woman in her 40s with Graves disease. Donor details come from another sample of the same person, matched by shared clones. The specimen was peripheral blood mononuclear cells (PBMCs), collected at new diagnosis, from a patient treated with antithyroid drugs. In this chain, TRBV11-2 is recombined with TRBJ2-7, and 14 bases in between align with TRBD2. At the DNA level, the sequence is TGTGCCAGCAGCTTAGTGGGCCCGGGACTAGCGGGAGCCCTCGGCGGGTACGAGCAGTACTTC. Translation gives CASSLVGPGLAGALGGYEQYF.